Below are 25 T cell receptor beta chains sequenced from a single sample in a study of blood T cells in healthy people across ages. Sample-barcoded 5' priming and a J-beta primer mix drove a second PCR of roughly 6 to 12 cycles. In TCRdb, the 5' RACE reads were re-called with MiXCR into one record per CDR3 protein. The profile shows fewer than 2,000,000 distinct CDR3 sequences, about 31% of them singletons. The sequenced sample consisted of blood. The receptors were gathered from a woman in her twenties or thirties in good health.

The rearrangement uses TRBV27 and TRBJ1-1; a possible D gene is TRBD1 (6 bases). Trimming took 2 bases from V and 4 from J, leaving 14 bases between them. Germline CDR1 reads MNHEY; CDR2 reads SMNVEV (reference sequence). This CDR3 contains 15 residues. DNA for the CDR3: TGTGCCAGCAGTTTAGAACAGGGTATGGGCACTGAAGCTTTCTTT. Translated: CASSLEQGMGTEAFF.

The chain links TRBV20-1 to TRBJ1-4, with D hard to call. The germline V gene has CDR1 DFQATT and CDR2 SNEGSKA (reference sequence). V gave up 6 bases and J gave up 5 bases, with 16 bases separating them. The length of the CDR3 is 14 residues. CDR3 in DNA: TGCAGTGCCGAAGAGAGGATCGGGAATGAAAAACTGTTTTTT. Its protein is CSAEERIGNEKLFF.

The chain couples TRBV2 to TRBJ1-2; possible D gene TRBD1, 5 bases. Trimming took 6 bases from V and 2 from J, leaving 16 bases between them. The CDR3 spans 15 residues. Per the germline V gene, CDR1 is SNHLY and CDR2 is FYNNEI. The CDR3 nucleotides read TGTGCCAGCAGGGTAACCCCACAGGTGAACTATGGCTACACCTTC. Translating it yields CASRVTPQVNYGYTF.

This chain connects TRBV20-1 to TRBJ2-1; 11 bases are shared with TRBD2. V shed 5 bases, J shed 8 bases, and the junction held 8 bases outside the gene matches. The CDR3 contains 14 residues. The germline gives CDR1 DFQATT, CDR2 SNEGSKA (reference sequence). The CDR3 spells CSALQLAGDYEQFF. The DNA for the CDR3 is TGCAGTGCTCTCCAACTAGCGGGGGATTATGAGCAGTTCTTC.

This chain connects TRBV4-1 to TRBJ2-1; 9 bases agree with TRBD2. Per germline, CDR1 MGHRA and CDR2 YSYEKL. The V gene end was trimmed by 0 bases and the J gene end by 3 bases; junction bases not matched to a gene: 6. This CDR3 spans 17 amino acids. CDR3 protein: CASSQDDSGRLYNEQFF. CDR3 bases: TGCGCCAGCAGCCAAGATGATAGCGGGAGACTCTACAATGAGCAGTTCTTC.

J is TRBJ2-1 and V is TRBV7-9, with a weak D call TRBD2 (5 bases). This CDR3 region has 15 residues. Germline V gene data show CDR1 as SEHNR and CDR2 as FQNEAQ (reference sequence). V gave up 5 bases and J gave up 4 bases, with 15 bases separating them. CDR3 bases: TGTGCCAGCAGCCTGGACTCCCAAGCTTACAATGAGCAGTTCTTC. Its translation: CASSLDSQAYNEQFF.

This clonotype was seen only a few times. The J gene is TRBJ1-1, the V gene TRBV4-1; 8 bases line up with TRBD1. Germline CDR1 is MGHRA and CDR2 is YSYEKL. Trimming at V came to 3 bases and at J to 4 bases, leaving 7 bases not matched to a gene. The CDR3 is made up of 15 amino acids. The CDR3 reads CASSQSGQGSTEAFF. The CDR3 DNA is TGCGCCAGCAGCCAGAGTGGACAGGGTAGCACTGAAGCTTTCTTT.

The V call is TRBV6-1, the J call TRBJ1-2, with D perhaps TRBD1 (5 bases). V lost 1 base, J lost 7 bases, and 22 bases lay in between. The germline gives CDR1 MNHNS, CDR2 SASEGT. This CDR3 spans 17 amino acids. CDR3 DNA: TGTGCCAGCAGTGAAGATGGCGCAGGGTGGACCCTCGGTGGCTACACCTTC. Translation: CASSEDGAGWTLGGYTF.

In this sample, this clonotype turned up a few times. The rearrangement links TRBV20-1 to TRBJ1-2, with 7 bases fitting TRBD1. The CDR3 is 13 residues long. The germline gives CDR1 DFQATT, CDR2 SNEGSKA (reference sequence). With V trimmed by 4 bases and J by 4 bases, 6 bases remained unmatched. CDR3 amino acids: CSATNDRAYGYTF. Written as DNA, the CDR3 is TGCAGTGCTACGAACGACAGGGCCTATGGCTACACCTTC.

V is TRBV10-3 and J is TRBJ1-1, with no clear D. Germline V gene sequence: CDR1 ENHRY, CDR2 SYGVKD. The CDR3 consists of 13 residues. The germline V and J ends were trimmed by 3 bases and 5 bases, with 10 bases remaining between them. CDR3 DNA sequence: TGTGCCATCAGTGACGGGGTAGGGACTGAAGCTTTCTTT. Amino acids: CAISDGVGTEAFF.

There are many counts of this clonotype. This chain joins TRBV20-1 and TRBJ2-2, with 12 bases identical to TRBD2. The CDR3 is 15 residues long. With V trimmed by 6 bases and J by 1 base, 3 bases remained unmatched. The germline V gene has CDR1 DFQATT and CDR2 SNEGSKA (reference sequence). In DNA form, the CDR3 reads TGCAGTGCGGGACTAGCGGGTCAGAACACCGGGGAGCTGTTTTTT. Its protein is CSAGLAGQNTGELFF.

This clonotype is a singleton in its sample. The V gene is TRBV29-1, the J gene TRBJ2-5, with D possibly TRBD2 on 6 matching bases. The J call is doubtful: the DNA matches TRBJ2-7 better. The CDR3 covers 13 residues. From germline, CDR1 is SQVTM and CDR2 ANQGSEA. The CDR3 nucleotides read TGCAGCGTTGGAATAGCGGAAGACTACGAGCAGTACTTC. Protein sequence: CSVGIAEDYEQYF.

The chain combines TRBV14 with TRBJ1-1, with D hard to call. The CDR3 has 16 amino acids. Trimming removed 0 bases at V and 2 bases at J, with 13 bases between. CDR1 is SGHDN, CDR2 FVKESK, per germline. This CDR3 is CASSQDIRGVNTEAFF. The CDR3 region has the DNA TGTGCCAGCAGCCAAGATATACGGGGTGTTAACACTGAAGCTTTCTTT.

Regarding this clonotype: With a much larger clone just one base away, this may be a read error. The V and J genes are TRBV7-6 and TRBJ1-5; 7 nucleotides align to TRBD1. The CDR3 runs 14 residues. CDR1 is SGHVS, CDR2 FNYEAQ, per germline. V lost 4 bases, J lost 4 bases, and 4 bases stayed unmatched. The CDR3 sequence is CASSSGTVNQPQHF. The DNA of the CDR3 is TGTGCCAGCAGCTCCGGGACAGTGAATCAGCCCCAGCATTTT.

This clonotype was recorded a few times. CDR3 nucleotide sequence: TGCAGCGTTGTCGGGGGGCAATCCTACAATGAGCAGTTCTTC. Translation: CSVVGGQSYNEQFF. The V gene is TRBV29-1, the J gene TRBJ2-1; a possible D gene is TRBD2 (7 bases). V was cut by 4 bases and J by 1 base, with 11 bases left in between. The length of the CDR3 is 14 residues. Germline V CDR1 and CDR2: SQVTM, ANQGSEA.

The V gene is TRBV7-8, the J gene TRBJ2-1; 15 bases align to TRBD2. This CDR3 region has 20 residues. J was trimmed by 0 bases and V by 5 bases; bases with no gene match: 11. Per the germline V gene, CDR1 is SGHVS and CDR2 is FQNEAQ. CDR3 loop: CASSLQAGLAGGFSYNEQFF. CDR3 nucleotides: TGTGCCAGCAGCCTCCAGGCGGGACTAGCGGGAGGATTCTCCTACAATGAGCAGTTCTTC.

The genes are TRBV7-2 and TRBJ2-7; D unresolved. The V gene lost 0 bases and the J gene lost 3 bases, with 6 bases spanning the gap. The CDR3 runs 13 residues. Germline V gene sequence: CDR1 SGHTA, CDR2 FQGNSA. Here the CDR3 reads CASSLAAHYEQYF. The DNA of the CDR3 is TGTGCCAGCAGCTTAGCCGCTCACTACGAGCAGTACTTC.

This clonotype was found a few times. J is TRBJ2-7 and V is TRBV20-1; 8 nucleotides match TRBD1. The CDR3 extends over 14 amino acids. Germline V lookup: CDR1 DFQATT, CDR2 SNEGSKA (reference sequence). With 2 bases clipped from V and 2 bases from J, the junction kept 5 bases outside the gene matches. The DNA of the CDR3 is TGCAGTGCTAGACAACCCAGGGGGCCCTACGAGCAGTACTTC. It specifies CSARQPRGPYEQYF.

Concerning this clonotype: The junction shows a germline mismatch at one end, possibly a read error. This rearrangement joins TRBV6-2 or TRBV6-3 to TRBJ2-1; 14 nucleotides agree with TRBD2. The germline V gene encodes CDR1 MNHEY and CDR2 SVGEGT. The CDR3 is 18 residues long. CDR3 in amino acids: CASSRTKTGTSGSNERFF. Written as DNA, the CDR3 is TGTGCCAGCAGCCGAACGAAAACCGGGACTAGCGGGAGCAATGAGCGGTTCTTC.

The genes are TRBV5-1 and TRBJ2-7; 10 bases agree with TRBD1. V gave up 3 bases and J gave up 5 bases; unmatched junction bases: 8. In germline, CDR1 is SGHRS, CDR2 YFSETQ. CDR3 length: 15 residues. Here the CDR3 DNA reads TGCGCCAGCAGCTGGCAGCCGGGACAGGGGAACGAGCAGTACTTC. Amino acids: CASSWQPGQGNEQYF.

The rearrangement uses TRBV11-2 and TRBJ2-1; 10 bases match TRBD2. The CDR3 contains 15 residues. Trimming cost V 1 base and J 12 bases; bases outside gene matches: 9. CDR1 SGHAT and CDR2 FQNNGV come from the germline V gene. CDR3 loop: CASSLVAGGTVRQFF. The CDR3 bases are TGTGCCAGCAGCTTAGTAGCGGGAGGAACGGTGCGGCAGTTCTTC.

The rearrangement links TRBV13 to TRBJ1-1; D remains ambiguous. Germline CDR1 reads PRHDT; CDR2 reads FYEKMQ (reference sequence). The CDR3 is made up of 16 amino acids. The V end was cut by 1 base, the J end by 3 bases, with 15 bases between. The CDR3 DNA is TGTGCCAGCAGCTTAGTGGCTAACCGGCGGGACACTGAAGCTTTCTTT. It translates to CASSLVANRRDTEAFF.

Written as DNA, the CDR3 is TGTGCCAGCAGTTTTCCCGGCCAGTACCAAGAGACCCAGTACTTC. Its protein is CASSFPGQYQETQYF. The chain links TRBV28 to TRBJ2-5; the D is unclear. V was trimmed by 3 bases and J by 0 bases, leaving 11 bases between them. Germline V gene lookup returns CDR1 MDHEN and CDR2 SYDVKM. The CDR3 covers 15 residues.

This clonotype was detected only a few times. This chain uses TRBV18 with TRBJ1-5, with D unresolved. This CDR3 contains 15 residues. Trimming took 6 bases from V and 2 from J, leaving 14 bases between them. Per germline, CDR1 KGHSH and CDR2 LQKENI. CDR3 protein: CASSKGGGGNQPQHF. CDR3 sequence (DNA): TGTGCCAGCTCCAAGGGCGGCGGGGGCAATCAGCCCCAGCATTTT.

The gene calls are TRBV28 and TRBJ1-1, with D perhaps matching TRBD1 (5 bases). The CDR3 has 14 residues. The V and J ends lost 6 bases and 10 bases respectively, with 21 bases between them. The germline CDR1 and CDR2 sequences are MDHEN and SYDVKM. The chain's CDR3 is CASSTLTVKGVAFF. The CDR3 nucleotides read TGTGCCAGCAGCACTTTGACAGTTAAGGGAGTAGCTTTCTTT.